This T cell receptor (beta chain) was obtained from a study of STAT5B mutations in CD4+ large granular lymphocyte leukemia. As processed by the authors: A productive frequency of 2.59 x 10-5 was the lowest detectable. Assay used: immunoSEQ multiplex PCR; TCRdb lists only in-frame clones, some missing. Clone size and V and J calls were adopted from that table, with D and trimming inferred from the DNA. The sample contains roughly 41,000 clones, 75% to 85% of which appear only once. The germline gives CDR1 MNHEY, CDR2 SMNVEV (reference sequence). This CDR3 has 15 amino acids. V was pared by 3 bases and J by 3 bases, with 12 bases between.

The sequence was collected from a human donor in good health. This chain uses TRBV27 with TRBJ2-4; tentatively, D is TRBD1 or TRBD2 (7 bases each). Sequencing used CD4+ T cells from blood buffy coats. CDR3 region: CASSLSGGVKNIQYF. The DNA for the CDR3 is TGTGCCAGCAGTTTGTCAGGGGGGGTCAAAAACATTCAGTACTTC.